These 20 T cell receptor beta chains were sequenced from one sample in a study of blood T cells in healthy people across ages. Sample-barcoded 5' priming and a J-beta primer mix drove a second PCR of roughly 6 to 12 cycles. TCRdb re-analysed the 5' RACE reads in MiXCR, keeping a single row per CDR3 protein. The sample has around 800,000 distinct CDR3 sequences; approximately 44% are singletons. Sequenced: blood. The receptors stem from a man aged 60 to 75 in good health.

The chain carries TRBV20-1 and TRBJ1-1; 8 bases align to TRBD1. The V gene end was trimmed by 3 bases and the J gene end by 1 base; junction bases not matched to a gene: 4. The CDR3 totals 14 residues. The germline V gene encodes CDR1 DFQATT and CDR2 SNEGSKA (reference sequence). CDR3 nucleotides: TGCAGTGCTAGCGCGGGGACAGGGAACACTGAAGCTTTCTTT. Protein: CSASAGTGNTEAFF.

V usage is TRBV12-3 or TRBV12-4 and J usage is TRBJ1-2, with D unresolved. V lost 6 bases, J lost 2 bases, and 13 bases lay in between. The CDR3 runs 14 residues. The CDR3 here is CASRIAGENYGYTF. The CDR3 DNA sequence: TGTGCCAGCAGGATTGCGGGCGAGAACTATGGCTACACCTTC.

The chain recombines TRBV6-2 or TRBV6-3 with TRBJ2-4, with 9 nucleotides matching TRBD1. The end of the DNA aligns better with TRBJ2-7, so the J call may be wrong. There are 14 residues in the CDR3. The germline CDR1 and CDR2 sequences are MNHEY and SVGEGT. The CDR3 sequence: CASRPTGTGNEQYF. The CDR3 DNA sequence: TGTGCCAGCAGACCTACCGGGACAGGGAACGAGCAGTACTTC.

The chain carries TRBV12-3 or TRBV12-4 and TRBJ1-2; D not resolved. V dropped 6 bases and J dropped 4 bases, with 15 bases sitting between them. The length of the CDR3 is 14 residues. The CDR3 DNA is TGTGCCAGCAGCCCTGGGTGGTTTCTCTATGGCTACACCTTC. Protein sequence: CASSPGWFLYGYTF.

This clonotype was recorded a few times. The rearrangement links TRBV9 to TRBJ2-5; D gene ambiguous. The CDR3 consists of 12 residues. V lost 3 bases and J lost 6, with 9 bases in between. Looked up from germline, CDR1 is SGDLS and CDR2 is YYNGEE. In DNA form, the CDR3 reads TGTGCCAGCAGCGCCAGTGAGCAGACCCAGTACTTC. It yields the protein CASSASEQTQYF.

This chain uses TRBV6-1 with TRBJ1-2; 9 bases line up with TRBD1. Losses at the gene ends were 6 bases for V and 0 bases for J; bases not matched to a gene: 8. From germline, CDR1 is MNHNS and CDR2 SASEGT. This CDR3 is built from 16 residues. CDR3 coding DNA: TGTGCCAGCAGCCCGGGACAGGGACTAGCTAACTATGGCTACACCTTC. Its translation is CASSPGQGLANYGYTF.

V and J are TRBV7-2 and TRBJ2-3; TRBD1 agrees at 7 bases. The CDR3 is 17 residues long. Unmatched junction bases numbered 10, after V lost 1 base and J lost 3 bases. The germline CDR1 and CDR2 sequences are SGHTA and FQGNSA. CDR3 bases: TGTGCCAGCAGCTTAGAACCACAGGGGAAAAGAACAGATACGCAGTATTTT. This sequence encodes CASSLEPQGKRTDTQYF.

This clonotype was seen more than once but under ten times. The chain joins TRBV15 to TRBJ2-7, with a possible D match to TRBD2 (6 bases). The V gene's germline CDR1 is LNHNV and CDR2 YYDKDF (reference sequence). The CDR3 totals 16 residues. V was cut by 0 bases and J by 0 bases, with 12 bases left in between. This CDR3 is CATSREGGKSSYEQYF. CDR3 bases: TGTGCCACCAGCAGAGAGGGAGGAAAGAGCTCCTACGAGCAGTACTTC.

V gene TRBV14 combines with J gene TRBJ1-1; no clear D. In germline, CDR1 is SGHDN, CDR2 FVKESK. The CDR3 has 16 residues. Trimming pared 0 bases from V and 0 bases from J, leaving 11 bases between. CDR3 coding DNA: TGTGCCAGCAGCCAAGATCTTGGCAGCATGAACACTGAAGCTTTCTTT. Protein product: CASSQDLGSMNTEAFF.

The chain recombines TRBV30 with TRBJ2-7, with D maybe TRBD1 (6 bases). This CDR3 is built from 12 residues. CDR1 is GTSNPN and CDR2 is SVGIG in the germline V gene (reference sequence). V was pared by 5 bases and J by 3 bases, with 11 bases between. DNA for the CDR3: TGTGCCTGGGGGACACTGATCTACGAGCAGTACTTC. It is translated as CAWGTLIYEQYF.

CDR3 amino acids: CASRKTEHSNQPQHF. CDR3 nucleotides: TGTGCCAGCAGAAAGACGGAACATAGCAATCAGCCCCAGCATTTT. The chain links TRBV6-5 to TRBJ1-5; D is unresolved. The V gene's germline CDR1 is MNHEY and CDR2 SVGAGI. The CDR3 sequence is 15 residues long. V shed 6 bases and J shed 0 bases, with 12 bases lying between them.

The chain employs TRBV5-6 and TRBJ2-1; 9 positions agree with TRBD2. The germline gives CDR1 SGHDT, CDR2 YYEEEE. The CDR3 consists of 15 residues. V trimming: 2 bases; J trimming: 8 bases; junction bases outside the gene matches: 8. CDR3 DNA: TGTGCCAGCAGCTTTCTAGCGGGGTTAAGGGATGAGCAGTTCTTC. Its translation: CASSFLAGLRDEQFF.

This rearrangement joins TRBV29-1 to TRBJ2-5; either TRBD1 or TRBD2 may fit D (6 bases each). Trimming removed 4 bases from V and 4 bases from J, with 10 bases in between. The CDR3 length is 12 residues. The germline V gene encodes CDR1 SQVTM and CDR2 ANQGSEA. For the CDR3, the DNA is TGCAGCGTTGGGAGGGGGGCAGAGACCCAGTACTTC. Encoded protein: CSVGRGAETQYF.

V gene TRBV20-1 combines with J gene TRBJ2-5; D may be TRBD2 (5 bases). This CDR3 has 13 residues. The ends were cut back, 5 bases at V and 5 bases at J, with 15 bases in the middle. The germline V gene has CDR1 DFQATT and CDR2 SNEGSKA (reference sequence). The CDR3 is CSAGPRAGETQYF. Written as DNA, the CDR3 is TGCAGTGCTGGACCTCGGGCGGGCGAGACCCAGTACTTC.

Details on this clonotype: A read error may account for a junction end that differs from germline. The gene calls are TRBV14 and TRBJ2-1; perhaps TRBD2 as D (6 bases). Germline lookup yields CDR1 SGHDN and CDR2 FVKESK. The CDR3 is 11 residues long. The CDR3 DNA is TGTGCCAGCGGCCATGCGGGGACCCAGTTCTTC. It specifies CASGHAGTQFF.

V and J are TRBV4-3 and TRBJ1-3; 7 bases map to TRBD1. Germline-derived CDR1 and CDR2 are LGHNA and YSLEER. The V and J ends lost 2 bases and 6 bases, in that order; junction bases with no gene match: 13. The CDR3 runs to 17 residues. This CDR3 reads CASSQRATGTVPNTIYF. The CDR3 DNA reads TGCGCCAGCAGCCAAAGGGCCACGGGGACAGTACCAAACACCATATATTTT.

The gene calls are TRBV5-1 and TRBJ1-2; D unclear. The V end was cut by 0 bases, the J end by 5 bases, with 11 bases between. The CDR3 contains 14 residues. CDR1 is SGHRS and CDR2 is YFSETQ in the germline V gene. CDR3 DNA: TGCGCCAGCAGCTTGGACGGATTTCGGTATGGCTACACCTTC. Its translation: CASSLDGFRYGYTF.

The chain uses TRBV5-1 and TRBJ2-5; 8 nucleotides line up with TRBD2. The CDR3 is 14 residues long. The V gene end was trimmed by 6 bases and the J gene end by 2 bases; junction bases not matched to a gene: 6. In germline, CDR1 is SGHRS, CDR2 YFSETQ. The CDR3 region is CASTRGGPQETQYF. DNA of the CDR3: TGCGCCAGCACCCGCGGGGGGCCACAAGAGACCCAGTACTTC.

The chain links TRBV12-3 or TRBV12-4 to TRBJ2-7; 7 positions agree with TRBD1. Trimming took 4 bases from V and 3 from J; bases not matched to a gene: 9. The CDR3 has 15 amino acids. CDR3 DNA sequence: TGTGCCAGCAGTTCCCCGACAGGGCCTAACTACGAGCAGTACTTC. It yields the protein CASSSPTGPNYEQYF.

The chain combines TRBV21-1 with TRBJ2-5. TRBV21-1 has pseudogene status. The CDR3 is 11 amino acids. The chain's CDR3 is CASSPIETQYF. The CDR3 nucleotides are TGTGCCAGCAGCCCCATAGAGACCCAGTACTTC.